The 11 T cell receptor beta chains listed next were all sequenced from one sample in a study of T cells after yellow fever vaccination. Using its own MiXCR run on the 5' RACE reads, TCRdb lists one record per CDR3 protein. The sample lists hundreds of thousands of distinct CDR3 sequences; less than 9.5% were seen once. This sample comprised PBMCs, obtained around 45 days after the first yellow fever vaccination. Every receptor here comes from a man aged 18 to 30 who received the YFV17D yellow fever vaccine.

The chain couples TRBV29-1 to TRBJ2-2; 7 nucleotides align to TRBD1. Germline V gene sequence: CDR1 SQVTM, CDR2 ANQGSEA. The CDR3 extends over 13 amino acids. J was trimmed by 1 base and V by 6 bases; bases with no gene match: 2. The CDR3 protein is CSVGQENTGELFF. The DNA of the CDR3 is TGCAGCGTAGGACAGGAGAACACCGGGGAGCTGTTTTTT.

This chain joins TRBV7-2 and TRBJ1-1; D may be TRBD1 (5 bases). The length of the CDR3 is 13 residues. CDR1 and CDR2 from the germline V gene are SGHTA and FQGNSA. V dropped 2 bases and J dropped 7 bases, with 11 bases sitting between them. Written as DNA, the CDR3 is TGTGCCAGCAGCTTACCAGGGACGTTTGAAGCTTTCTTT. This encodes CASSLPGTFEAFF.

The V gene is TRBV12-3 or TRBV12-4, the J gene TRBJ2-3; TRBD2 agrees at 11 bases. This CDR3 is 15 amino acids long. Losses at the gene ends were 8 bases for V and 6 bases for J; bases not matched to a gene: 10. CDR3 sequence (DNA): TGTGCCAGCGCTAGGACTAGCGGGCCTGGGGATACGCAGTATTTT. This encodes CASARTSGPGDTQYF.

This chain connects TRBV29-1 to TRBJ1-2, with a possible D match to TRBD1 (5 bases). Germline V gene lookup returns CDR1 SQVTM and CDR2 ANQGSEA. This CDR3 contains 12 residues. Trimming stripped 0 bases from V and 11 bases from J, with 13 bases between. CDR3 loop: CSVEDEARGYTF. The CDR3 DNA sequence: TGCAGCGTTGAAGACGAGGCCCGGGGGTACACCTTC.

CDR3 bases: TGCAGTGCTAGGGGGCGGGGCCTCACAGATACGCAGTATTTT. Its protein product is CSARGRGLTDTQYF. The chain couples TRBV20-1 to TRBJ2-3, with D possibly matching TRBD2 (6 bases). CDR1 and CDR2 (germline): DFQATT, SNEGSKA (reference sequence). Trimming stripped 3 bases from V and 2 bases from J, with 12 bases between. This CDR3 has 14 residues.

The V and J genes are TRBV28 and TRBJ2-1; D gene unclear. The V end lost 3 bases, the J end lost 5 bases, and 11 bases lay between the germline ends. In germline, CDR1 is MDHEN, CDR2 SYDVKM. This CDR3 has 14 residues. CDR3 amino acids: CASSLAPTHNEQFF. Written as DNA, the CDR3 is TGTGCCAGCAGTTTGGCGCCAACTCACAATGAGCAGTTCTTC.

In DNA, the CDR3 is TGTGCCAGCAGTAACGCCCCTGGACTAGCGGGGGGACGTACGCAGTATTTT. This sequence encodes CASSNAPGLAGGRTQYF. The genes are TRBV6-1 and TRBJ2-3; TRBD2 matches at 14 bases. Trimming took 5 bases from V and 8 from J; bases not matched to a gene: 12. The CDR3 contains 17 residues. CDR1 is MNHNS and CDR2 is SASEGT in the germline V gene.

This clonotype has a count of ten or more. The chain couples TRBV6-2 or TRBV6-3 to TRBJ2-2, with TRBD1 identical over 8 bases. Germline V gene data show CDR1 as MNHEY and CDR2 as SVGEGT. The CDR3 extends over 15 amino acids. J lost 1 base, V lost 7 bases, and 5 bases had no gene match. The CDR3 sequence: CASIPGTGNTGELFF. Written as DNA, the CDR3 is TGTGCCAGCATACCCGGGACAGGGAACACCGGGGAGCTGTTTTTT.

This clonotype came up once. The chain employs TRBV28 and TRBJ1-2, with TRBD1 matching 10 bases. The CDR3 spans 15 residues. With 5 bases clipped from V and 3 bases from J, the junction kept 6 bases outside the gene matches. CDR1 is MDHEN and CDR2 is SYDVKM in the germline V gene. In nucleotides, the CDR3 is TGTGCCAGCAGTGCGGGACAGGGGCCCTACTATGGCTACACCTTC. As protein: CASSAGQGPYYGYTF.

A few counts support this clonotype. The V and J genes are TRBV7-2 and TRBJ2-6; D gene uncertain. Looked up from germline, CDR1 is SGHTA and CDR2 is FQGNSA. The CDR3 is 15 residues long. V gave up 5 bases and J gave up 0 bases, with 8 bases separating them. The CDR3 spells CASSPPLSGANVLTF. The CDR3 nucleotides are TGTGCCAGCAGCCCCCCCCTCTCTGGGGCCAACGTCCTGACTTTC.

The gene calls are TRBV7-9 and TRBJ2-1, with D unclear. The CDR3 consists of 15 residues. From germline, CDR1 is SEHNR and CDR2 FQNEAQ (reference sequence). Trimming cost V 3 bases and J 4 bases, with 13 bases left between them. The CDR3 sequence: CASSFRMPEYNEQFF. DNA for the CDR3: TGTGCCAGCAGCTTTCGTATGCCCGAGTACAATGAGCAGTTCTTC.